The next 21 T cell receptor beta chains were all read from a single sample in a study of technical replicates of blood from a handful of donors. Profiling relied on immunoSEQ multiplex PCR, and the TCRdb table lists in-frame clones only, not all of them. This sample carries approximately 76,000 clones, over 75% of them seen once, and the ten largest clones take 0.2% to 0.3%. Sequencing was performed on T cells isolated from PBMCs. The source of these receptors is a human donor in good health.

J is TRBJ2-3 and V is TRBV7-2, with 10 bases lining up with TRBD2. Germline CDR1 reads SGHTA; CDR2 reads FQGNSA. This CDR3 is built from 15 residues. Unmatched junction bases numbered 4, after V lost 4 bases and J lost 3 bases. CDR3 coding DNA: TGTGCCAGCAGCTCGAGCGGGGGGGCAACAGATACGCAGTATTTT. Its translation is CASSSSGGATDTQYF.

This sequence joins TRBV6-5 and TRBJ2-7; 8 bases fit TRBD1. Germline V gives CDR1 MNHEY, CDR2 SVGAGI. The CDR3 is 16 amino acids. V was pared by 2 bases and J by 3 bases, with 9 bases of the junction left unmatched. The CDR3 coding sequence is TGTGCCAGCAGTTACGAGGGGCGGACAGGGAACTACGAGCAGTACTTC. This encodes CASSYEGRTGNYEQYF.

The V gene is TRBV2, the J gene TRBJ2-5; maybe TRBD1 (5 bases). The ends were cut back, 6 bases at V and 5 bases at J, with 19 bases in the middle. Germline CDR1 reads SNHLY; CDR2 reads FYNNEI. The CDR3 loop spans 15 amino acids. CDR3 nucleotide sequence: TGTGCCAGCAGATCAAGGACATATGTCAAGGAGACCCAGTACTTC. Encoded protein: CASRSRTYVKETQYF.

This chain joins TRBV9 and TRBJ2-3; weak D call: TRBD2 (6 bases). The CDR3 is 14 residues long. Trimming left V 0 bases short and J 6 bases short, with 11 bases between. In germline, CDR1 is SGDLS, CDR2 YYNGEE. Written as DNA, the CDR3 is TGTGCCAGCAGCGTAGAACCGGGGGTTGATACGCAGTATTTT. It is translated as CASSVEPGVDTQYF.

The CDR3 region is CAWSPGGDSPLHF. In DNA, the CDR3 is TGTGCCTGGAGTCCCGGGGGGGATTCACCCCTCCACTTT. V usage is TRBV30 and J usage is TRBJ1-6, with D perhaps TRBD1 (5 bases). Between the trimmed V and J ends, which lost 2 bases and 8 bases, there was a span of 10 bases. This CDR3 has 13 amino acids. Germline CDR1 and CDR2: GTSNPN and SVGIG (reference sequence).

CDR3 protein: CASSLLVGRGLKRQPQHF. The CDR3 region has the DNA TGTGCCAGCAGTTTGCTCGTCGGTCGGGGTCTGAAGAGGCAGCCCCAGCATTTT. The V gene is TRBV28, the J gene TRBJ1-5; D uncertain. Germline V lookup: CDR1 MDHEN, CDR2 SYDVKM. This CDR3 region has 18 residues. V shed 3 bases and J shed 7 bases, with 25 bases lying between them.

The V call is TRBV18, the J call TRBJ2-7; 8 positions match TRBD2. The V segment lost 3 bases and the J segment 6 bases; nucleotides outside the gene matches: 13. The CDR3 has 16 residues. Germline V gene sequence: CDR1 KGHSH, CDR2 LQKENI. This chain's CDR3 is CASSPMSAGGIGEQYF. CDR3 coding DNA: TGTGCCAGCTCACCGATGAGTGCGGGGGGTATCGGCGAGCAGTACTTC.

This chain uses TRBV7-9 with TRBJ1-4, with 9 bases lining up with TRBD1. Trimming took 1 base from V and 6 from J; bases not matched to a gene: 0. This CDR3 contains 14 residues. Germline V gene sequence: CDR1 SEHNR, CDR2 FQNEAQ (reference sequence). CDR3 residues: CASSLGTGDEKLFF. CDR3 coding DNA: TGTGCCAGCAGCTTAGGGACAGGGGATGAAAAACTGTTTTTT. Full variable domain (rest looked up from reference TRBV7-9 and TRBJ1-4): DTGVSQNPRHKITKRGQNVTFRCDPISEHNRLYWYRQTLGQGPEFLTYFQNEAQLEKSRLLSDRFSAERPKGSFSTLEIQRTEQGDSAMYLCASSLGTGDEKLFFGSGTQLSVL.

This sequence joins TRBV6-1 and TRBJ1-5; 9 bases map to TRBD1. After removal of 11 bases from V and 5 bases from J, the junction contained 7 bases not matched to a gene. From germline, CDR1 is MNHNS and CDR2 SASEGT. The CDR3 is 13 residues long. CDR3 sequence: CAHRDREDQPQHF. As DNA, the CDR3 is TGTGCCCACCGGGACAGGGAGGATCAGCCCCAGCATTTT.

The chain links TRBV5-4 to TRBJ2-7; 9 bases map to TRBD1. This CDR3 comprises 14 residues. Germline CDR1 SGHNT, CDR2 YYREEE (reference sequence). Trimming at V came to 0 bases and at J to 6 bases, leaving 4 bases not matched to a gene. This CDR3 reads CASSLGTGVTEQYF. Written as DNA, the CDR3 is TGTGCCAGCAGCTTGGGGACAGGGGTCACCGAGCAGTACTTC. The full variable domain, its missing parts supplied by reference TRBV5-4 and TRBJ2-7, is ETGVTQSPTHLIKTRGQQVTLRCSSQSGHNTVSWYQQALGQGPQFIFQYYREEENGRGNFPPRFSGLQFPNYSSELNVNALELDDSALYLCASSLGTGVTEQYFGPGTRLTVT.

The J gene is TRBJ2-1, the V gene TRBV19; the D gene is possibly TRBD1 (6 bases). Germline CDR1 LNHDA, CDR2 SQIVND (reference sequence). V dropped 9 bases and J dropped 5 bases, with 20 bases sitting between them. The CDR3 has 15 amino acids. This CDR3 is CASAHRAPLNNEQFF. Written as DNA, the CDR3 is TGTGCCAGCGCCCACAGGGCTCCCTTAAACAATGAGCAGTTCTTC.

V and J are TRBV6-5 and TRBJ1-3; TRBD1 agrees at 7 bases. Germline CDR1 is MNHEY and CDR2 is SVGAGI. This CDR3 has 15 residues. J was trimmed by 1 base and V by 0 bases; bases with no gene match: 0. The CDR3 spells CASSYSTGSGNTIYF. The CDR3 bases are TGTGCCAGCAGTTACTCGACAGGGTCTGGAAACACCATATATTTT.

The chain employs TRBV6-1 and TRBJ1-1; D uncertain. Per germline, CDR1 MNHNS and CDR2 SASEGT. The CDR3 loop spans 15 amino acids. Trimming left V 2 bases short and J 1 base short, with 11 bases between. CDR3 protein: CASSELRGRNTEAFF. CDR3 in DNA: TGTGCCAGCAGTGAATTACGCGGTAGGAACACTGAAGCTTTCTTT.

The chain has TRBV27 and TRBJ2-1; TRBD1 matches at 8 bases. Germline V gene lookup returns CDR1 MNHEY and CDR2 SMNVEV (reference sequence). Trimming at V came to 4 bases and at J to 6 bases, leaving 14 bases not matched to a gene. This CDR3 has 17 residues. The DNA of the CDR3 is TGTGCCAGCAGTTCTCCCTCCCAGGGGGCGGTCGGCAATGAGCAGTTCTTC. It specifies CASSSPSQGAVGNEQFF.

The chain joins TRBV7-8 to TRBJ1-6, with a tentative D call TRBD1 (5 bases). The germline V gene encodes CDR1 SGHVS and CDR2 FQNEAQ. V dropped 0 bases and J dropped 6 bases, with 18 bases sitting between them. This CDR3 contains 18 residues. CDR3 sequence reads: CASSLAGQGGDANSPLHF. The CDR3 DNA sequence: TGTGCCAGCAGCTTAGCCGGCCAGGGCGGTGATGCTAATTCACCCCTCCACTTT.

The V call is TRBV9, the J call TRBJ1-3; TRBD1 matches at 7 bases. The length of the CDR3 is 16 residues. V lost 3 bases and J lost 3; bases outside the gene matches: 9. Germline V lookup: CDR1 SGDLS, CDR2 YYNGEE. The chain's CDR3 is CASSARGQSFGNTIYF. In DNA form, the CDR3 reads TGTGCCAGCAGCGCGAGGGGACAGTCCTTTGGAAACACCATATATTTT.

This clone appeared a single time. The chain combines TRBV7-8 with TRBJ1-5; TRBD1 matches at 8 bases. V gave up 1 base and J gave up 5 bases; unmatched junction bases: 7. CDR1 is SGHVS and CDR2 is FQNEAQ in the germline V gene. The CDR3 extends over 16 amino acids. DNA for the CDR3: TGTGCCAGCAGCTTAGTAGTTGACAGGGGCTATCAGCCCCAGCATTTT. The encoded protein is CASSLVVDRGYQPQHF.

The gene calls are TRBV7-6 and TRBJ2-7; 7 positions agree with TRBD1. V gave up 0 bases and J gave up 7 bases; unmatched junction bases: 9. This CDR3 is built from 15 residues. Germline V lookup: CDR1 SGHVS, CDR2 FNYEAQ. The CDR3 region has the DNA TGTGCCAGCAGCTTAGCGGGGACAGTAGGTAGTGAGCAGTACTTC. This sequence encodes CASSLAGTVGSEQYF.

This chain uses TRBV19 with TRBJ2-1; 7 nucleotides align to TRBD2. The germline CDR1 and CDR2 sequences are LNHDA and SQIVND (reference sequence). The length of the CDR3 is 15 residues. Trimming cost V 1 base and J 4 bases; bases outside gene matches: 4. This CDR3 is CASSIATSPYNEQFF. CDR3 DNA sequence: TGTGCCAGTAGTATAGCGACTAGCCCATACAATGAGCAGTTCTTC.

The chain couples TRBV4-1 to TRBJ2-7; D is perhaps TRBD2 (6 bases). Trimming cost V 2 bases and J 0 bases, with 20 bases left between them. The germline CDR1 and CDR2 sequences are MGHRA and YSYEKL. This CDR3 region has 18 residues. CDR3 in amino acids: CASSQSHVAARSSYEQYF. For the CDR3, the DNA is TGCGCCAGCAGCCAAAGCCACGTAGCGGCCAGGAGCTCCTACGAGCAGTACTTC.

The gene calls are TRBV5-4 and TRBJ2-6; a weak D match, TRBD1 (6 bases). The germline CDR1 and CDR2 sequences are SGHNT and YYREEE (reference sequence). The CDR3 totals 20 residues. V shed 1 base and J shed 0 bases, with 20 bases lying between them. The CDR3 spells CASSLRRYATGSSGANVLTF. For the CDR3, the DNA is TGTGCCAGCAGCTTGCGCCGGTACGCGACAGGAAGCTCTGGGGCCAACGTCCTGACTTTC.